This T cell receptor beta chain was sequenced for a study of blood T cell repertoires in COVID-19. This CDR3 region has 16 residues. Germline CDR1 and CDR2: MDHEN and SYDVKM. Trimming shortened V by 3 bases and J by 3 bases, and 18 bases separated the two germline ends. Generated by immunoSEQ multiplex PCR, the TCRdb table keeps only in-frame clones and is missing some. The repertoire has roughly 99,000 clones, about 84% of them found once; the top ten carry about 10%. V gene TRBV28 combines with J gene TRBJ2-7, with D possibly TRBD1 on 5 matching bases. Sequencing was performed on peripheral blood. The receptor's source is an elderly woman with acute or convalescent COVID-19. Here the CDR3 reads CASSLVMTAPRYEQYF. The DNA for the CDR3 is TGTGCCAGCAGTTTGGTCATGACAGCGCCCCGCTACGAGCAGTACTTC.